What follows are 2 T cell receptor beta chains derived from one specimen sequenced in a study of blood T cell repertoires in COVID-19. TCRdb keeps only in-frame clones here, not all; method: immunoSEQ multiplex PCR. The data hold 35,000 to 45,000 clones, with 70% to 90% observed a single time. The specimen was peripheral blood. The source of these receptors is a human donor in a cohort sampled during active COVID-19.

The CDR3 protein is CASSLATGDAYEQYF. The CDR3 nucleotides read TGTGCCAGCAGCTTGGCGACAGGGGACGCCTACGAGCAGTACTTC. This chain uses TRBV11-3 with TRBJ2-7, with 8 nucleotides matching TRBD1. V lost 3 bases, J lost 2 bases, and 6 bases stayed unmatched. In germline, CDR1 is SGHNT, CDR2 YENEEA. The CDR3 extends over 15 amino acids.

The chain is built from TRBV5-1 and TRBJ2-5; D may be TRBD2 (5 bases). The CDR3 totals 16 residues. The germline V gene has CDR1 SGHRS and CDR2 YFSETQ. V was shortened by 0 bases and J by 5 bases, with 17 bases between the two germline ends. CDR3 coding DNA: TGCGCCAGCAGCTTGGATCAGTCGTGGGAGAGGGAGACCCAGTACTTC. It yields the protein CASSLDQSWERETQYF.